The sequence of this T cell receptor (beta chain) was determined in a study of cytomegalovirus exposure and HLA in healthy donors. Researchers ran the PCR with 60 Vbeta and 13 Jbeta primers. Profiling relied on immunoSEQ multiplex PCR, and the TCRdb table lists in-frame clones only, not all of them. The sample records some 97,000 clones, about 79% being singletons. From germline, CDR1 is SGHDT and CDR2 YYEEEE. The V gene end was trimmed by 4 bases and the J gene end by 0 bases; junction bases not matched to a gene: 12. This CDR3 has 17 amino acids. Findings of the study overall: By a later analysis, the bulk of CMV-associated TCR beta chains appeared HLA-restricted. An observed cluster of highly shared sequence variants was recorded as a likely sequencing artifact.

Regarding this clone: What it recognizes is unknown.

Source material: PBMCs. This clonotype was obtained from a female donor in good health and CMV-seropositive. This chain links TRBV5-6 with TRBJ2-7; the match to TRBD1 covers 8 bases. CDR3 region: CASSPRTGPGSSYEQYF. The CDR3, as DNA: TGTGCCAGCAGCCCTAGGACAGGGCCCGGTAGCTCCTACGAGCAGTACTTC.